A single sample is the source of the 15 T cell receptor beta chains below, sequenced in a study of blood T cell repertoires in COVID-19. Here immunoSEQ multiplex PCR was the method, and the copy in TCRdb shows in-frame clones only, minus some. The sample lists 200,000 to 300,000 clones, 70% to 90% occurring once. The sample was peripheral blood. Receptors originate from a man younger than 45 with active or convalescent COVID-19.

This chain connects TRBV6-5 to TRBJ1-6; 8 bases align to TRBD1. Unmatched junction bases numbered 10, after V lost 6 bases and J lost 9 bases. CDR3 length: 15 residues. Germline V gene lookup returns CDR1 MNHEY and CDR2 SVGAGI. CDR3: CASRSGQGVVSPLHF. In nucleotides, the CDR3 is TGTGCCAGCAGGAGTGGACAGGGAGTAGTTTCACCCCTCCACTTT.

This clone occurred a few times. J is TRBJ2-1 and V is TRBV19; possible D gene TRBD1, 6 bases. Trimming took off 3 bases at V and 10 bases at J, with 28 bases between the two ends. Germline V gene sequence: CDR1 LNHDA, CDR2 SQIVND (reference sequence). CDR3 length equals 18 residues. The CDR3 nucleotides are TGTGCCAGTAGTATGGGGGCCTGGGTAGGGGCCCCAATCGGCGAGCAGTTCTTC. Translating gives CASSMGAWVGAPIGEQFF.

The chain couples TRBV3-1 (or the pseudogene TRBV3-2) to TRBJ1-6, with 12 bases matching TRBD1. CDR3 length equals 15 residues. From germline, CDR1 is LGHDT and CDR2 YNNKEL (reference sequence). V was pared by 3 bases and J by 10 bases, with 4 bases of the junction left unmatched. CDR3 sequence reads: CASSQEGTGGSPLHF. The DNA for the CDR3 is TGTGCCAGCAGCCAGGAGGGGACAGGGGGCTCACCCCTCCACTTT.

The chain couples TRBV19 to TRBJ2-1, with D perhaps TRBD1 (6 bases). CDR1 LNHDA and CDR2 SQIVND come from the germline V gene (reference sequence). The CDR3 is 15 residues long. V was cut by 5 bases and J by 3 bases, with 14 bases left in between. The CDR3 here is CASSPSQGYYNEQFF. The DNA of the CDR3 is TGTGCCAGTAGTCCTTCACAGGGATACTACAATGAGCAGTTCTTC. Full variable domain (outside the CDR3, taken from reference TRBV19 and TRBJ2-1): DGGITQSPKYLFRKEGQNVTLSCEQNLNHDAMYWYRQDPGQGLRLIYYSQIVNDFQKGDIAEGYSVSREKKESFPLTVTSAQKNPTAFYLCASSPSQGYYNEQFFGPGTRLTVL.

Details on this clone: The same CDR3 also results from other DNA sequences found in this sample. The rearrangement uses TRBV27 and TRBJ2-1, with 10 bases fitting TRBD2. The V and J ends lost 5 bases and 5 bases, in that order; junction bases with no gene match: 6. Germline V gene sequence: CDR1 MNHEY, CDR2 SMNVEV (reference sequence). The CDR3 runs 15 residues. The CDR3 here is CASSLSLAGDNEQFF. The CDR3 nucleotides are TGTGCCAGCAGTCTCTCCCTAGCGGGGGACAATGAGCAGTTCTTC.

This clone was detected only a few times. The chain joins TRBV7-8 to TRBJ1-6, with D hard to call. CDR1 is SGHVS and CDR2 is FQNEAQ in the germline V gene. Trimming took off 5 bases at V and 8 bases at J, with 13 bases between the two ends. The CDR3 covers 14 residues. CDR3 region: CASSPSQDYSPLHF. The CDR3 region has the DNA TGTGCCAGCAGCCCGAGTCAGGATTATTCACCCCTCCACTTT.

CDR3 nucleotides: TGTGCCAGCAGTTACAACGAGGGATCCGACTATGGCTACACCTTC. Residues: CASSYNEGSDYGYTF. The chain is built from TRBV6-5 and TRBJ1-2; unclear D gene. The V and J ends lost 2 bases and 3 bases respectively, with 13 bases between them. The germline CDR1 and CDR2 sequences are MNHEY and SVGAGI. The CDR3 sequence is 15 residues long.

V is TRBV27 and J is TRBJ1-1; tentatively, D is TRBD1 (5 bases). Germline V lookup: CDR1 MNHEY, CDR2 SMNVEV (reference sequence). CDR3 length: 13 amino acids. V lost 3 bases and J lost 5, with 10 bases in between. CDR3 region: CASSLMGGTEAFF. CDR3 sequence (DNA): TGTGCCAGCAGTTTGATGGGGGGGACTGAAGCTTTCTTT.

The chain is built from TRBV4-1 and TRBJ2-3, with D possibly TRBD1 on 6 matching bases. Germline CDR1 is MGHRA and CDR2 is YSYEKL. Trimming left V 1 base short and J 2 bases short, with 13 bases between. The CDR3 contains 16 residues. The CDR3 sequence: CASSQGPGATTDTQYF. DNA for the CDR3: TGCGCCAGCAGCCAAGGTCCAGGGGCGACCACAGATACGCAGTATTTT.

The chain carries TRBV27 and TRBJ1-5, with D possibly TRBD1 on 5 matching bases. Germline-derived CDR1 and CDR2 are MNHEY and SMNVEV (reference sequence). The CDR3 runs 15 residues. V shed 1 base and J shed 2 bases, with 9 bases lying between them. CDR3 protein: CASSLWGFGNQPQHF. The DNA of the CDR3 is TGTGCCAGCAGTTTATGGGGCTTTGGCAATCAGCCCCAGCATTTT.

CDR3 bases: TGTGCCAGTACTTCCTGGGACAGTTCCAATCAGCCCCAGCATTTT. Residues: CASTSWDSSNQPQHF. This sequence joins TRBV19 and TRBJ1-5, with TRBD1 matching over 7 bases. Germline V gives CDR1 LNHDA, CDR2 SQIVND (reference sequence). The V and J ends lost 7 bases and 3 bases, in that order; junction bases with no gene match: 9. The CDR3 sequence is 15 residues long.

This clone occurred once. The chain links TRBV7-3 to TRBJ2-5; 10 bases fit TRBD2. V lost 1 base and J lost 4; bases outside the gene matches: 3. The germline V gene encodes CDR1 SGHTA and CDR2 FQGTGA. The CDR3 consists of 15 residues. Here the CDR3 reads CASSLSTSGVETQYF. The CDR3 bases are TGTGCCAGCAGCTTAAGTACTAGCGGGGTAGAGACCCAGTACTTC.

About this clone itself: Other DNA sequences in the sample encode the same CDR3. The chain joins TRBV7-9 to TRBJ1-5; D remains ambiguous. The CDR3 consists of 14 residues. In germline, CDR1 is SEHNR, CDR2 FQNEAQ (reference sequence). V lost 2 bases, J lost 4 bases, and 9 bases lay in between. The chain's CDR3 is CASSLSTGNQPQHF. The CDR3 DNA reads TGTGCCAGCAGCTTAAGTACCGGGAATCAGCCCCAGCATTTT.

The chain employs TRBV5-1 and TRBJ1-3; TRBD1 matches at 8 bases. J gave up 2 bases and V 4 bases, and 5 bases lay outside the gene matches. CDR1 is SGHRS and CDR2 is YFSETQ in the germline V gene. The CDR3 runs to 15 residues. The CDR3 spells CASSLLQGAGNTIYF. The CDR3 DNA reads as TGCGCCAGCAGCCTACTACAGGGGGCTGGAAACACCATATATTTT.

The genes are TRBV6-1 and TRBJ2-1; TRBD2 agrees at 10 bases. V was clipped by 2 bases and J by 6 bases; unmatched bases: 7. The CDR3 is made up of 16 amino acids. Per germline, CDR1 MNHNS and CDR2 SASEGT. CDR3 nucleotides: TGTGCCAGCAGTGAATATCATAGCGGGGGGCTCAATGAGCAGTTCTTC. The encoded protein is CASSEYHSGGLNEQFF.